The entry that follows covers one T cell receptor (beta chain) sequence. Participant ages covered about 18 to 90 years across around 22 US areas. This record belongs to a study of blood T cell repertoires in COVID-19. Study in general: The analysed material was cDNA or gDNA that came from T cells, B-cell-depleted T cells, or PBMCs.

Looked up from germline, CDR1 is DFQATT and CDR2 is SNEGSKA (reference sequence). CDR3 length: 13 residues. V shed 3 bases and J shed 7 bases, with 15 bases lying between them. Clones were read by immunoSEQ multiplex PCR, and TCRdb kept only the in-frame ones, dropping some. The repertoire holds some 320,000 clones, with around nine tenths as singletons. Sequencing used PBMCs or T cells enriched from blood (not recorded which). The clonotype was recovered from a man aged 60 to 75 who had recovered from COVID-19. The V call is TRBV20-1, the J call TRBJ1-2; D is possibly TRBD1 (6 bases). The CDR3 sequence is CSASGTSEFGYTF. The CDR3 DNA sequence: TGCAGTGCTAGTGGGACATCAGAATTTGGCTACACCTTC.